The clone carrying this TCR beta chain was detected only a few times. This specimen belongs to a study of T cells in Graves' hyperthyroidism and ophthalmopathy. There were TCR beta CDR3 regions amplified from RNA transcripts. HTBI primers were the set used in a first-round RT-PCR of the TCR CDR3. TCRdb re-called the multiplex PCR reads through MiXCR, storing one row per CDR3 protein. The profile covers approximately 600,000 distinct CDR3 sequences, with under 25% appearing a single time and approximately 30% taken by the ten largest. The germline gives CDR1 DFQATT, CDR2 SNEGSKA (reference sequence). After removal of 0 bases from V and 7 bases from J, the junction contained 10 bases not matched to a gene. The CDR3 covers 16 residues.

This chain connects TRBV20-1 to TRBJ2-3, with 10 bases lining up with TRBD2. This TCR derives from a man under 40 with Graves' ophthalmopathy. Sequenced sample: blood. CDR3 in DNA: TGCAGTGCTAGAGAGGGACCTAGCGGGAGTAGGTATACGCAGTATTTT. Translation gives CSAREGPSGSRYTQYF.